The clone carrying this T cell receptor beta chain was counted many times. What it binds is not known. Sequencing ends 3 residues short of the CDR3 end; the germline J gene provides the rest. Sequencing input was equivalent genomic DNA from CVID and controls. The assay was immunoSEQ multiplex PCR, and TCRdb's table has in-frame clones only and misses some. Sampling found 40,000 to 45,000 clones, none seen once. This record belongs to a study of T cell clonality in common variable immunodeficiency. Overall study results and limits: The cause of increased CVID clonality remains unclear without subpopulation sequencing. Common variable immunodeficiency TCR beta sequences reportedly had fewer deletions and N-nucleotide insertions. Compared with healthy controls, CVID subjects showed increased TCRbeta clonality, mostly in about a third.

The V end was cut by 5 bases, the J end by 2 bases, with 16 bases between. The CDR3 covers 14 residues. Germline loops: CDR1 DFQATT, CDR2 SNEGSKA (reference sequence). The TCR originated in a person aged 18 to 75 in good health. Sequencing input: peripheral blood mononuclear cells. The V gene is TRBV20-1, the J gene TRBJ2-7; a possible D gene is TRBD2 (6 bases). CDR3 amino acids: CSAGREGLTYEQYF. The sequenced CDR3 bases are TGCAGTGCTGGACGAGAGGGACTCACCTACGAG.